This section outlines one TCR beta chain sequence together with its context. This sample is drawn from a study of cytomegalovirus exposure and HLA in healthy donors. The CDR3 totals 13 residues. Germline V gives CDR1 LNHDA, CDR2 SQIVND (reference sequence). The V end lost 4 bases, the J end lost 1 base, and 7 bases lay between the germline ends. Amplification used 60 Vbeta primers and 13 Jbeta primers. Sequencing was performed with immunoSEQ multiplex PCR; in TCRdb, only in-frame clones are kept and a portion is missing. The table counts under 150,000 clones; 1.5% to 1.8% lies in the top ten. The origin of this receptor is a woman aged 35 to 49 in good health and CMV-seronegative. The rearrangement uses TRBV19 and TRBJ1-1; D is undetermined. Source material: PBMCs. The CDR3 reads CASSTGWNTEAFF. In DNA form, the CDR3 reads TGTGCCAGTAGTACCGGTTGGAACACTGAAGCTTTCTTT. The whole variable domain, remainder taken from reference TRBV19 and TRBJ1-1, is DGGITQSPKYLFRKEGQNVTLSCEQNLNHDAMYWYRQDPGQGLRLIYYSQIVNDFQKGDIAEGYSVSREKKESFPLTVTSAQKNPTAFYLCASSTGWNTEAFFGQGTRLTVV.